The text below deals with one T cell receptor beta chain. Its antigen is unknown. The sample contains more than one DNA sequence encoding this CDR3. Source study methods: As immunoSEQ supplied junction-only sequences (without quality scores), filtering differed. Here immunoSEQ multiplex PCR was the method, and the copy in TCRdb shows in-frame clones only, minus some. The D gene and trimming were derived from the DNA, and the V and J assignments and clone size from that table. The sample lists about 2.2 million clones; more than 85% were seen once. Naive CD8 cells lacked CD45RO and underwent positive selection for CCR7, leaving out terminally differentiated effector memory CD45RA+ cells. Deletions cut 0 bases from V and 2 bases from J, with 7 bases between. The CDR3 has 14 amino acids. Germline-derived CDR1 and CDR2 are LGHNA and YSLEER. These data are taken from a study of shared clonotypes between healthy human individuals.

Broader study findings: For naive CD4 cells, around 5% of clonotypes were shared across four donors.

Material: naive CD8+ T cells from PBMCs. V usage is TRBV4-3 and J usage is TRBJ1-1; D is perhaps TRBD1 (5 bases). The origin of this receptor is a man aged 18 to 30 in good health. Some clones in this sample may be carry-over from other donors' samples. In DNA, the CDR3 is TGCGCCAGCAGCCAAGACAGGGCTAACACTGAAGCTTTCTTT. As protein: CASSQDRANTEAFF.